This T cell receptor (beta chain) stems from a study of blood T cell repertoires in COVID-19. For the study at large: From the United States, Italy and Spain came samples of acute and convalescent COVID-19. PBMCs, B-cell-depleted T cells, or T cells provided the cDNA or gDNA that made up the material.

V was clipped by 3 bases and J by 5 bases, with 18 bases between them. The CDR3 has 16 residues. CDR1 is KGHDR, CDR2 SFDVKD, per germline. This clone was seen a few times. Original processing methods: The assay estimated nucleated cells by amplifying reference gene primers. TCRdb keeps only in-frame clones here, not all; method: immunoSEQ multiplex PCR. Clone size and V and J calls were adopted from that table, with D and trimming inferred from the DNA. The sample carries fewer than 55,000 clones, roughly two thirds recorded once. Sequencing input: peripheral blood. The V gene is TRBV24-1, the J gene TRBJ2-5; a possible D gene is TRBD1 (5 bases). This TCR was recovered from a woman aged 70-85 years with acute or convalescent COVID-19. The CDR3 region is CATSDISRTSGETQYF. DNA for the CDR3: TGTGCCACCAGTGATATCTCGCGGACATCAGGGGAGACCCAGTACTTC.